The present TCR beta chain was sequenced within a study of human T cells and chemical hapten exposure. CDR1 MNHEY and CDR2 SVGEGT come from the germline V gene. This CDR3 contains 14 residues. V dropped 6 bases and J dropped 7 bases, with 16 bases sitting between them. MiXCR, applied by TCRdb to the RACE reads, yields one record per CDR3 protein. The sample holds roughly 140,000 distinct CDR3 sequences, about 11% seen once. Time point indicated: patch test 2, 6 weeks after DPC sensitization. The treatment: therapeutic diphenylcyclopropenone sensitization with weekly scalp DPC. Each donor was an alopecia patient between 18 and 70 years of age who qualified for DPC.

The rearrangement uses TRBV6-2 or TRBV6-3 and TRBJ1-5, with unresolved D. Sequenced material: whole blood, taken in connection with sensitization to the hapten diphenylcyclopropenone (DPC). The origin of this receptor is a woman in her fifties or sixties with alopecia areata. Some clones in this sample may be carry-over from other donors' samples. As DNA, the CDR3 is TGTGCCAGCAGAAACGCGGAGGGTGGCCAGCCCCAGCATTTT. It yields the protein CASRNAEGGQPQHF.